These 9 T cell receptor beta chains came from one sample sequenced in a study of response to subunit inactivated influenza vaccine. TCRdb recomputed calls from the RT-PCR reads with MiXCR, one row per CDR3 protein. The top ten clones hold 2.8% of a sample with about 540,000 distinct CDR3 sequences, approximately 24% of them seen once. This sample was also put to use in a study of T cells expressing NK-cell markers. That paper states: The cDNA for TCR beta came from 5'RACE template switching with UMIs.

The sample in question was CD4+ T cells sorted from PBMCs, obtained approximately 13 days after vaccination. These TCRs come from a middle-aged man who received an inactivated influenza vaccine.

V is TRBV7-2 and J is TRBJ2-2; 9 bases agree with TRBD1. J gave up 5 bases and V 5 bases, and 9 bases lay outside the gene matches. This CDR3 region has 16 residues. The V gene's germline CDR1 is SGHTA and CDR2 FQGNSA. DNA for the CDR3: TGTGCCAGCAGCCAAGCACAGGGGGCGAGGACCGGGGAGCTGTTTTTT. It translates to CASSQAQGARTGELFF.

The chain has TRBV2 and TRBJ2-1; 9 bases map to TRBD1. V was clipped by 2 bases and J by 1 base; unmatched bases: 3. The CDR3 extends over 16 amino acids. Germline loops: CDR1 SNHLY, CDR2 FYNNEI. This CDR3 is CASSEFGQGSYNEQFF. CDR3 DNA: TGTGCCAGCAGTGAATTCGGACAGGGGTCCTACAATGAGCAGTTCTTC.

This clonotype appeared a few times. The chain links TRBV20-1 to TRBJ2-5; D is perhaps TRBD2 (6 bases). Per the germline V gene, CDR1 is DFQATT and CDR2 is SNEGSKA (reference sequence). The CDR3 runs 14 residues. V lost 2 bases and J 5 bases, leaving 15 bases between the germline ends. The CDR3 DNA follows: TGCAGTGCTAGATCCGGGGCGGGGTTTGAGACCCAGTACTTC. This sequence encodes CSARSGAGFETQYF.

The chain carries TRBV5-1 and TRBJ2-1; the match to TRBD1 covers 8 bases. V dropped 1 base and J dropped 6; count of bases not matched to a gene: 3. Germline CDR1 reads SGHRS; CDR2 reads YFSETQ. The CDR3 covers 14 residues. For the CDR3, the DNA is TGCGCCAGCAGCTTGATACAGGGGGTCAATGAGCAGTTCTTC. This encodes CASSLIQGVNEQFF.

The J gene is TRBJ2-3, the V gene TRBV20-1, with D perhaps assigned TRBD1 or TRBD2 (5 bases each). The germline gives CDR1 DFQATT, CDR2 SNEGSKA (reference sequence). This CDR3 comprises 14 residues. Trimming pared 0 bases from V and 2 bases from J, leaving 9 bases between. CDR3 region: CSAREGDPTDTQYF. The CDR3 coding sequence is TGCAGTGCTAGAGAAGGGGACCCCACAGATACGCAGTATTTT.

The V and J genes are TRBV6-2 or TRBV6-3 and TRBJ1-6; no definite D call. Trimming removed 6 bases at V and 3 bases at J, with 12 bases between. Germline-derived CDR1 and CDR2 are MNHEY and SVGEGT. The CDR3 is made up of 15 amino acids. The CDR3 DNA reads as TGTGCCAGCAGACGGCGGGGTGACTATAATTCACCCCTCCACTTT. This codes for CASRRRGDYNSPLHF.

This clonotype was counted a few times. The CDR3 loop reads CASSYSAGRYGQPQHF. CDR3 nucleotide sequence: TGTGCCAGCAGTTACTCAGCAGGGAGGTATGGTCAGCCCCAGCATTTT. The V and J genes are TRBV6-5 and TRBJ1-5, with D possibly matching TRBD1 (5 bases). The CDR3 covers 16 residues. From germline, CDR1 is MNHEY and CDR2 SVGAGI. Deletions cut 0 bases from V and 6 bases from J, with 15 bases between.

This clonotype was seen at least ten times. The chain employs TRBV27 and TRBJ2-5, with D unclear. Germline lookup yields CDR1 MNHEY and CDR2 SMNVEV (reference sequence). Deletions cut 2 bases from V and 7 bases from J, with 8 bases between. The CDR3 is made up of 12 amino acids. DNA for the CDR3: TGTGCCAGCAGTTTACTCGGCGGGACCCAGTACTTC. This gives the protein CASSLLGGTQYF.

As DNA, the CDR3 is TGTGCCATGGCGACAGGGGGCCGTGGGAGCACCGGGGAGCTGTTTTTT. Its protein product is CAMATGGRGSTGELFF. J is TRBJ2-2 and V is TRBV10-3; 10 bases map to TRBD1. The germline V gene has CDR1 ENHRY and CDR2 SYGVKD. Trimming removed 9 bases from V and 4 bases from J; junction bases left unmatched: 11. CDR3 length equals 16 residues.